This T cell receptor beta chain was captured by sequencing in a study of T cell responses to AZD1222 COVID-19 vaccine. Assay: immunoSEQ multiplex PCR; the TCRdb copy retains only in-frame clones and omits some. Of roughly 100,000 clones detected, roughly 87% appear once; the ten largest clones hold around 5.1%. The sequence was obtained from an adult in good health. This material consisted of peripheral blood, taken on day 0 of AZD1222 vaccination.

The CDR3 sequence: CASSGQVGNTEAFF. DNA for the CDR3: TGTGCCAGCAGCGGACAGGTGGGCAACACTGAAGCTTTCTTT. This rearrangement joins TRBV5-4 to TRBJ1-1, with 7 positions matching TRBD1. CDR1 and CDR2 from the germline V gene are SGHNT and YYREEE (reference sequence). V gave up 4 bases and J gave up 2 bases; unmatched junction bases: 5. The CDR3 is 14 residues long.